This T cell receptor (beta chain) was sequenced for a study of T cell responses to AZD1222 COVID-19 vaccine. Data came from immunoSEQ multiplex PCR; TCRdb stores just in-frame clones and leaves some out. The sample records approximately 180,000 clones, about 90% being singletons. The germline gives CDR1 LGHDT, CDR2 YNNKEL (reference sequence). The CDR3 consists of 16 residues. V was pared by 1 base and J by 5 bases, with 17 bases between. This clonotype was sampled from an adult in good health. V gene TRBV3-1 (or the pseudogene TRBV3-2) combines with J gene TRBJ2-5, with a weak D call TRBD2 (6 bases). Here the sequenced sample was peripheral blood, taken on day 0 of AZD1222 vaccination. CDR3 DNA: TGTGCCAGCAGCCAAGGGGGGGTTGGTGCCAGGGAGACCCAGTACTTC. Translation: CASSQGGVGARETQYF.